The clone carrying this T cell receptor (beta chain) has just a few counts. No antigen is known for it. The study isolated at least 6.5 million PBMCs from each sample. This sample is drawn from a study of blood T cells in healthy people across ages. About the research overall: About one barcoded beta molecule per two T cells was captured by template switching.

CDR1 SGHRS and CDR2 YFSETQ come from the germline V gene. The V gene lost 1 base and the J gene lost 1 base, with 13 bases spanning the gap. This CDR3 comprises 16 residues. With a J-beta primer mix and a sample-barcoded 5' primer, a second PCR ran about 7 to 12 cycles. TCRdb re-called the 5' RACE reads through MiXCR, storing one row per CDR3 protein. The profile shows 700,000 or so distinct CDR3 sequences, approximately 22% of them singletons. Broader study findings: Researchers said unsorted PBMCs prevented a conclusive naive versus antigen-experienced comparison. Older individuals had lower TCR beta diversity per million T cells (the decline was roughly linear).

The rearrangement uses TRBV5-1 and TRBJ2-3; weak D call: TRBD2 (6 bases). This TCR was sampled from a man between 70 and 80 years old in good health. Sequences were obtained from blood. CDR3 sequence reads: CASSLNSGIGTDTQYF. CDR3 bases: TGCGCCAGCAGCTTGAATAGCGGAATCGGCACAGATACGCAGTATTTT.